Below, 5 T cell receptor beta chains from the same sample are listed, as sequenced in a study of T cell responses to AZD1222 COVID-19 vaccine. This table comes from immunoSEQ multiplex PCR, and its TCRdb copy is limited to in-frame clones, with some not included. The data contain over 120,000 clones, about 92% of them seen just once; the ten biggest clones take up roughly 12%. The material was peripheral blood, obtained after recovery from COVID-19. These receptors originate from an adult who had recovered from COVID-19.

This clone was detected once. The chain joins TRBV4-1 to TRBJ2-1, with TRBD2 identical over 7 bases. V shed 0 bases, J shed 0 bases, and the junction held 2 bases outside the gene matches. The germline CDR1 and CDR2 sequences are MGHRA and YSYEKL. The CDR3 has 16 residues. In DNA, the CDR3 is TGCGCCAGCAGCCAAGAAGCTAGCGGCTCCTACAATGAGCAGTTCTTC. Translated, it gives CASSQEASGSYNEQFF.

The J gene is TRBJ1-5, the V gene TRBV24-1, with a weak D call TRBD1 (6 bases). This CDR3 has 18 amino acids. CDR1 and CDR2 from the germline V gene are KGHDR and SFDVKD. V lost 4 bases to trimming and J lost 1 base, with 19 bases between them. The CDR3 nucleotides read TGTGCCACCAGTGACTCTACCCCAGGGGTGGGGAGCAATCAGCCCCAGCATTTT. It yields the protein CATSDSTPGVGSNQPQHF.

The chain carries TRBV27 and TRBJ2-3; maybe TRBD1 (5 bases). The CDR3 loop spans 17 amino acids. The V gene's germline CDR1 is MNHEY and CDR2 SMNVEV (reference sequence). V was shortened by 1 base and J by 0 bases, with 14 bases between the two germline ends. The CDR3 sequence is CASSLLKGPTSTDTQYF. The DNA of the CDR3 is TGTGCCAGCAGTTTATTGAAGGGGCCAACGAGCACAGATACGCAGTATTTT.

The V gene is TRBV7-3, the J gene TRBJ2-1; 12 bases agree with TRBD2. This CDR3 is built from 17 residues. Germline CDR1 and CDR2: SGHTA and FQGTGA. The J segment lost 7 bases and the V segment lost 4 bases, leaving 11 bases of the junction unmatched. The CDR3: CASSSRAGTSGQNEQFF. The CDR3, as DNA: TGTGCCAGCAGCTCAAGAGCCGGGACTAGCGGGCAGAATGAGCAGTTCTTC.

This chain connects TRBV28 to TRBJ2-4; D may be TRBD1 (6 bases). Germline CDR1 and CDR2: MDHEN and SYDVKM. Trimming cost V 5 bases and J 0 bases, with 20 bases left between them. The CDR3 is 18 residues long. CDR3 DNA: TGTGCCAGCAGTCTACAGGGTGTTGGGTTTTTAGCCAAAAACATTCAGTACTTC. Its protein is CASSLQGVGFLAKNIQYF.